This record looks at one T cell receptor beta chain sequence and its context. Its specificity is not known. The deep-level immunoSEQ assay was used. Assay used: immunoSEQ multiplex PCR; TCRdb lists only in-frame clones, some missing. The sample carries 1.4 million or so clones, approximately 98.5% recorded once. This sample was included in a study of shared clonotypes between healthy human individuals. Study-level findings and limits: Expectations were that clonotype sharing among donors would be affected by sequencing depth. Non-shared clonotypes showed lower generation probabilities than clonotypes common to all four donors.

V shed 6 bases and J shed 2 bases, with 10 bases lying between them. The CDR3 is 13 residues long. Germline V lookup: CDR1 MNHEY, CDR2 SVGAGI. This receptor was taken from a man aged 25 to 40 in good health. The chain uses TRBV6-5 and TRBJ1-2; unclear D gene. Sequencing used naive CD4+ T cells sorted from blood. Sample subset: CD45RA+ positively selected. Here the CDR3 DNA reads TGTGCCAGCAGGGATACAAACAACTATGGCTACACCTTC. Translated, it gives CASRDTNNYGYTF.